This paragraph covers one T cell receptor beta chain sequence. Its antigen is not identified. Stability of Graves' hyperthyroidism was defined as absent ophthalmopathy progression within 18 months. These data are taken from a study of T cells in Graves' hyperthyroidism and ophthalmopathy. Study-wide results and caveats: By a 13 V-J model, ophthalmopathy was set apart from stable hyperthyroidism. Ophthalmopathy was predicted by the model a median of 6.5 months ahead of onset.

RNA transcripts gave rise to amplified TCR beta CDR3 regions. First-round RT-PCR targeting the TCR CDR3 was performed with the HTBI primer set. One entry per CDR3 protein, called by TCRdb with MiXCR from the multiplex PCR reads. Of some 620,000 distinct CDR3 sequences in the sample, roughly 16% were seen once. V was trimmed by 2 bases and J by 0 bases, leaving 22 bases between them. The CDR3 contains 19 residues. Germline loops: CDR1 SGHRS, CDR2 YFSETQ. The sample consisted of blood. The TCR sequence derives from a woman aged 25-40 years with Graves' hyperthyroidism. This rearrangement joins TRBV5-1 to TRBJ2-3, with D maybe TRBD2 (5 bases). For the CDR3, the DNA is TGCGCCAGCAGCTTATCGCCCGGAGAGGGAAGCCTCAGCACAGATACGCAGTATTTT. It yields the protein CASSLSPGEGSLSTDTQYF.